This T cell receptor (beta chain) was observed in a study of T-cell memory formation after mild COVID-19. The V gene's germline CDR1 is SGHVS and CDR2 FQNEAQ. This CDR3 contains 16 residues. Trimming removed 5 bases from V and 3 bases from J; junction bases left unmatched: 12. This clonotype has a handful of counts. TCRdb processed the 5' RACE reads anew with MiXCR; each CDR3 protein has one entry. The table lists more than 450,000 distinct CDR3 sequences, roughly 18% of them singletons. This clonotype was obtained from an adult woman who had mild COVID-19 (a few samples of this study predate the infection). Cell type and time point are not known. The chain couples TRBV7-8 to TRBJ2-7; TRBD1 matches 8 bases. The sample comprised PBMCs or a T cell subset sorted from them (not recorded which). In nucleotides, the CDR3 is TGTGCCAGCAGCACGAGCGCACAGGGGGTTGACTACGAGCAGTACTTC. This encodes CASSTSAQGVDYEQYF.